What follows are 14 T cell receptor beta chains derived from one specimen sequenced in a study of radiotherapy plus CTLA-4 blockade in lung cancer. Clones were sequenced by immunoSEQ multiplex PCR, and TCRdb holds only the in-frame ones, with some missing. The sample yields about 77,000 clones, roughly 80% seen once. The starting material was peripheral blood, obtained from a patient treated with radiotherapy plus ipilimumab. The receptors here all came from a human donor with non-small cell lung cancer whose response to radiotherapy plus ipilimumab could not be evaluated.

The V call is TRBV5-1, the J call TRBJ2-7; 8 nucleotides align to TRBD2. V lost 4 bases and J lost 6; bases outside the gene matches: 12. CDR3 length equals 15 residues. From germline, CDR1 is SGHRS and CDR2 YFSETQ. CDR3 in amino acids: CASSGSSGMKAEQYF. CDR3 sequence (DNA): TGCGCCAGCAGCGGTAGTAGCGGGATGAAGGCCGAGCAGTACTTC. The variable domain in full, with the rest retrieved from reference TRBV5-1 and TRBJ2-7, is KAGVTQTPRYLIKTRGQQVTLSCSPISGHRSVSWYQQTPGQGLQFLFEYFSETQRNKGNFPGRFSGRQFSNSRSEMNVSTLELGDSALYLCASSGSSGMKAEQYFGPGTRLTVT.

This clone was counted between two and nine times. V is TRBV7-9 and J is TRBJ1-1; D remains unclear. The V gene lost 2 bases and the J gene lost 5 bases, with 9 bases spanning the gap. The CDR3 contains 13 residues. CDR1 and CDR2 (germline): SEHNR, FQNEAQ (reference sequence). The CDR3 DNA sequence: TGTGCCAGCAGCTTATCCCCCCAGACTGAAGCTTTCTTT. Translating it yields CASSLSPQTEAFF.

The chain recombines TRBV14 with TRBJ2-5; no firm D call. The J call may be wrong; the DNA end is better matched by TRBJ2-7. Germline V gene data show CDR1 as SGHDN and CDR2 as FVKESK. The CDR3 totals 15 residues. Here the CDR3 reads CASSQGSVSSYEQYF. The CDR3, as DNA: TGTGCCAGCAGCCAAGGATCGGTTAGCTCCTACGAGCAGTACTTC.

Relative to its sample, this clone is medium-sized. The J gene is TRBJ1-3, the V gene TRBV19, with TRBD1 identical over 7 bases. The V and J ends lost 5 bases and 1 base, in that order; junction bases with no gene match: 5. Germline V gene data show CDR1 as LNHDA and CDR2 as SQIVND (reference sequence). This CDR3 is built from 15 residues. DNA for the CDR3: TGTGCCAGTAGTGGGCCGACAGGGTCTGGAAACACCATATATTTT. Translation gives CASSGPTGSGNTIYF. The variable domain in full, with the rest retrieved from reference TRBV19 and TRBJ1-3, is DGGITQSPKYLFRKEGQNVTLSCEQNLNHDAMYWYRQDPGQGLRLIYYSQIVNDFQKGDIAEGYSVSREKKESFPLTVTSAQKNPTAFYLCASSGPTGSGNTIYFGEGSWLTVV.

This clone was recorded a few times. As DNA, the CDR3 is TGTGCCAGCAGCCAAGAAAGGGGGACCTACGAGCAGTACTTC. It translates to CASSQERGTYEQYF. The V call is TRBV14, the J call TRBJ2-7; weak D call: TRBD1 (6 bases). Germline CDR1 reads SGHDN; CDR2 reads FVKESK. This CDR3 contains 14 residues. The V and J ends lost 0 bases and 2 bases respectively, with 8 bases between them.

This chain uses TRBV9 with TRBJ1-1; the D gene is possibly TRBD1 (5 bases). The CDR3 is 13 residues long. Trimming cost V 3 bases and J 4 bases, with 10 bases left between them. Germline V gene lookup returns CDR1 SGDLS and CDR2 YYNGEE. DNA of the CDR3: TGTGCCAGCAGCGCGCGGGACGGCACTGAAGCTTTCTTT. Protein: CASSARDGTEAFF.

J is TRBJ1-1 and V is TRBV5-6; D is perhaps TRBD1 (6 bases). The ends were cut back, 3 bases at V and 5 bases at J, with 14 bases in the middle. CDR3 size: 14 residues. The germline V gene encodes CDR1 SGHDT and CDR2 YYEEEE. The CDR3 region is CASSSGVVRTEAFF. The CDR3 DNA reads TGTGCCAGCAGCTCAGGGGTGGTCAGGACTGAAGCTTTCTTT.

The chain combines TRBV27 with TRBJ2-3, with D perhaps matching TRBD1 (6 bases). The CDR3 is made up of 16 amino acids. V was shortened by 7 bases and J by 1 base, with 18 bases between the two germline ends. Germline-derived CDR1 and CDR2 are MNHEY and SMNVEV (reference sequence). The CDR3 here is CASIQPKGGGTDTQYF. CDR3 DNA: TGTGCCAGCATTCAACCCAAAGGGGGTGGCACAGATACGCAGTATTTT.

The CDR3 reads CASSPRQGEGYTF. CDR3 nucleotides: TGTGCCAGCAGCCCCCGACAGGGAGAGGGCTACACCTTC. The chain uses TRBV11-2 and TRBJ1-2; 7 nucleotides line up with TRBD1. V lost 5 bases, J lost 8 bases, and 8 bases stayed unmatched. The CDR3 covers 13 residues. Germline loops: CDR1 SGHAT, CDR2 FQNNGV.

This clone was detected ten times or more. The chain has TRBV5-4 and TRBJ1-2; no firm D call. The CDR3 length is 13 residues. V was shortened by 3 bases and J by 4 bases, with 10 bases between the two germline ends. Germline CDR1 is SGHNT and CDR2 is YYREEE (reference sequence). The DNA of the CDR3 is TGTGCCAGCAGCTCCGAGGGAGGCTATGGCTACACCTTC. Translating gives CASSSEGGYGYTF.

The rearrangement uses TRBV2 and TRBJ2-2; 9 bases are a match to TRBD2. Trimming took 10 bases from V and 7 from J; bases not matched to a gene: 13. The CDR3 extends over 15 amino acids. Germline V gives CDR1 SNHLY, CDR2 FYNNEI. The CDR3 protein is CATPGAGGRDGELFF. The CDR3 coding sequence is TGTGCCACCCCTGGGGCGGGAGGGCGCGACGGGGAGCTGTTTTTT.

This clone has a handful of counts. The chain couples TRBV7-2 to TRBJ2-5; 7 bases fit TRBD1. Germline-derived CDR1 and CDR2 are SGHTA and FQGNSA. The V and J ends lost 4 bases and 4 bases, in that order; junction bases with no gene match: 12. The CDR3 has 16 amino acids. Written as DNA, the CDR3 is TGTGCCAGCAGCTGGCCCCAAACAGGGGCGGCAGAGACCCAGTACTTC. Translating it yields CASSWPQTGAAETQYF.

The CDR3 here is CASRQGLDNEQFF. CDR3 bases: TGTGCCAGCCGACAGGGACTAGACAATGAGCAGTTCTTC. The rearrangement links TRBV11-3 to TRBJ2-1, with D possibly being TRBD2 (8 bases). This CDR3 contains 13 residues. Trimming shortened V by 8 bases and J by 5 bases, and 13 bases separated the two germline ends. Germline V gene lookup returns CDR1 SGHNT and CDR2 YENEEA.

V gene TRBV2 combines with J gene TRBJ2-2; 9 nucleotides align to TRBD2. V shed 6 bases, J shed 1 base, and the junction held 0 bases outside the gene matches. The germline V gene has CDR1 SNHLY and CDR2 FYNNEI. This CDR3 spans 14 amino acids. CDR3 nucleotides: TGTGCCAGCAGGCGGGAGGGGAACACCGGGGAGCTGTTTTTT. Translating it yields CASRREGNTGELFF. Filled out from reference TRBV2 and TRBJ2-2, the complete variable domain reads EPEVTQTPSHQVTQMGQEVILRCVPISNHLYFYWYRQILGQKVEFLVSFYNNEISEKSEIFDDQFSVERPDGSNFTLKIRSTKLEDSAMYFCASRREGNTGELFFGEGSRLTVL.